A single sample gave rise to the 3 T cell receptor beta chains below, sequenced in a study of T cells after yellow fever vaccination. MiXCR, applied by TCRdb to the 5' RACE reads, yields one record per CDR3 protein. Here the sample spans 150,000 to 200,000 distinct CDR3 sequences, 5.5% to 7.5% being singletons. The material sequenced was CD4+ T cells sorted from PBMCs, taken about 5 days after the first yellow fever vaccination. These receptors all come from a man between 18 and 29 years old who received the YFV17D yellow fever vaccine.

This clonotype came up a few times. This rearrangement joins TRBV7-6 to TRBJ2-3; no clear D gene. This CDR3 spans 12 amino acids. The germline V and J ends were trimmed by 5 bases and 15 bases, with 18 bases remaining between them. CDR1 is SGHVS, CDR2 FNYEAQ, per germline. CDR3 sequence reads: CASSPGSRAAYF. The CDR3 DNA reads TGTGCCAGCAGCCCCGGGTCCCGGGCCGCCTATTTT. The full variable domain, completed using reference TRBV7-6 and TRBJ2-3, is GAGVSQSPRYKVTKRGQDVALRCDPISGHVSLYWYRQALGQGPEFLTYFNYEAQQDKSGLPNDRFSAERPEGSISTLTIQRTEQRDSAMYRCASSPGSRAAYFGPGTRLTVL.

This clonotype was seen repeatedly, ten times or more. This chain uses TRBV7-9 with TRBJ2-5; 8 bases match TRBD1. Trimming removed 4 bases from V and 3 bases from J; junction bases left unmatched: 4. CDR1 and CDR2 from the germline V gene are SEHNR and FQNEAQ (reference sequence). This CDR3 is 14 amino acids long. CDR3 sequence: CASSWRTGKETQYF. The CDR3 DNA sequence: TGTGCCAGCAGCTGGCGGACAGGGAAAGAGACCCAGTACTTC.

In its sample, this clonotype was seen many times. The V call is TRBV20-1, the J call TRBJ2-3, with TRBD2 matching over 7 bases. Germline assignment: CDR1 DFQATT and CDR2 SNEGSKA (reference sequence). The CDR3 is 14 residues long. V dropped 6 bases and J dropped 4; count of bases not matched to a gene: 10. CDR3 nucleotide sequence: TGCAGTGCCCACCGACTGGGAGGGGCAGATACGCAGTATTTT. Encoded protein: CSAHRLGGADTQYF.